This T cell receptor beta chain was identified in a study of liver allograft versus peripheral blood T cells. Study summary: Recipients' peripheral blood served as the comparator for T cell receptor repertoires in transplanted livers.

This clonotype qualifies as large. TCRdb independently ran MiXCR on the reads; one entry per CDR3 protein. This sample has 4,000 to 6,500 distinct CDR3 sequences, with approximately 17% found just once. The TCR sequence derives from a human patient who had a liver transplant. Among the T cells, some may be from the graft donor.

CDR3 coding DNA: TGTGCCAGCATCAGACCCGCAACTGGAAACACCATATATTTT. It codes for CASIRPATGNTIYF. The chain links TRBV12-3 or TRBV12-4 to TRBJ1-3; D uncertain. Trimming took off 7 bases at V and 2 bases at J, with 12 bases between the two ends. The length of the CDR3 is 14 residues.